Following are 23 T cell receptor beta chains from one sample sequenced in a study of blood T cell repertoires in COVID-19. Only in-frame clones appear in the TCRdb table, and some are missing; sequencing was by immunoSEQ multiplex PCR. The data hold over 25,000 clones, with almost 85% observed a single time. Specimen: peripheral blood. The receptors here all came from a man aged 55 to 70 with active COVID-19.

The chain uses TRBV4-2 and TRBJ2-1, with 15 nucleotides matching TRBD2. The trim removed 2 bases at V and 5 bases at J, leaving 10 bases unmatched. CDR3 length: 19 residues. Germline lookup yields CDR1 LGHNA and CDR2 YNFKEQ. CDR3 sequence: CASSQPGLAGGGDDNEQFF. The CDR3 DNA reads TGTGCCAGCAGCCAACCGGGACTAGCGGGAGGTGGTGATGACAATGAGCAGTTCTTC.

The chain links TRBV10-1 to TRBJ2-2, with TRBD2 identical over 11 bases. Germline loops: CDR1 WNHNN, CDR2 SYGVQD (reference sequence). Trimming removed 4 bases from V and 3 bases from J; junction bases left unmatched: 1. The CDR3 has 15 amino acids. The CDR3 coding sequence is TGCGCCAGCAGTGTACTAGCGGGAGACACCGGGGAGCTGTTTTTT. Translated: CASSVLAGDTGELFF.

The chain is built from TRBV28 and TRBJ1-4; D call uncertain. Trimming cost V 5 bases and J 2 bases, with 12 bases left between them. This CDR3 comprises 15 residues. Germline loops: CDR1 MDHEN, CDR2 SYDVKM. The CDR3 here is CASSPLAGTNEKLFF. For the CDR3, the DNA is TGTGCCAGCAGTCCCCTGGCGGGCACTAATGAAAAACTGTTTTTT.

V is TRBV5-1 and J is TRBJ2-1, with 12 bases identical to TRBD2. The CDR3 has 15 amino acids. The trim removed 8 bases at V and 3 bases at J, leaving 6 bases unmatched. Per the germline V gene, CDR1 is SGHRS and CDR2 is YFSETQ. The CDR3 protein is CASRTSGTDYNEQFF. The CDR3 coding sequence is TGCGCCAGTAGGACTAGCGGGACTGACTACAATGAGCAGTTCTTC.

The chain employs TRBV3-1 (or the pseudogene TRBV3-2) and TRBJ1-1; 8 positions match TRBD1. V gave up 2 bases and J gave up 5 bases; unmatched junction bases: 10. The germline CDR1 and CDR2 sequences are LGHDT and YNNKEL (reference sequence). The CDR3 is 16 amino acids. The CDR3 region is CASSQLGQGRYTEAFF. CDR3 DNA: TGTGCCAGCAGCCAACTTGGACAGGGCAGATATACTGAAGCTTTCTTT.

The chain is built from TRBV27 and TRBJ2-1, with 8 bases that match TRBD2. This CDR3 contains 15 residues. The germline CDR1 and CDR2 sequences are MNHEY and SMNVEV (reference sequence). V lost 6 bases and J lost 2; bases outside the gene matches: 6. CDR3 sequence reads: CASRGRGLAYNEQFF. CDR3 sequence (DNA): TGTGCCAGCAGGGGTAGGGGACTAGCCTACAATGAGCAGTTCTTC.

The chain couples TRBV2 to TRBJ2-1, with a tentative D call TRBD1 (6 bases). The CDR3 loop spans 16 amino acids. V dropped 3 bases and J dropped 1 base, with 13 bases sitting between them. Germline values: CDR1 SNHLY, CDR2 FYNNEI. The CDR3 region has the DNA TGTGCCAGCAGTGAGCGGTATCAGGGGTCCTACAATGAGCAGTTCTTC. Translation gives CASSERYQGSYNEQFF.

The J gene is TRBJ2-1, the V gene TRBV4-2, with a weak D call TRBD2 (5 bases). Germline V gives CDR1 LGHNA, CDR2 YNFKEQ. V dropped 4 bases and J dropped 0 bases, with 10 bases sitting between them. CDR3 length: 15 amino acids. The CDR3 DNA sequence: TGTGCCAGCAGCCTAGCTACTAGCTCCTACAATGAGCAGTTCTTC. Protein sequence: CASSLATSSYNEQFF.

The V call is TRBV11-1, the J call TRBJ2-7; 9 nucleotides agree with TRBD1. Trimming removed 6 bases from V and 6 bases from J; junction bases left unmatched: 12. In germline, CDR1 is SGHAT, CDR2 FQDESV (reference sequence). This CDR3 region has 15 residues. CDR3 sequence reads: CASSPSLWTGVEQYF. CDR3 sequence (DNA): TGTGCCAGCAGTCCCTCCCTCTGGACAGGGGTCGAGCAGTACTTC.

CDR3 coding DNA: TGTGCCAGCTCACCACCCAGCGTCCCCTACGAGCAGTACGTC. It translates to CASSPPSVPYEQYV. This chain links TRBV18 with TRBJ2-7; no definite D call. The CDR3 is 14 amino acids. Germline V gene sequence: CDR1 KGHSH, CDR2 LQKENI. Trimming took off 0 bases at V and 2 bases at J, with 8 bases between the two ends.

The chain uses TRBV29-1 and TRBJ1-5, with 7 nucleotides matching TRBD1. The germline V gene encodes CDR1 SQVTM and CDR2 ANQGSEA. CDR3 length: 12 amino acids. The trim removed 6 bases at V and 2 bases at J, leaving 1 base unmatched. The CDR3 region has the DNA TGCAGCGTCGGACAGGGCAATCAGCCCCAGCATTTT. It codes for CSVGQGNQPQHF.

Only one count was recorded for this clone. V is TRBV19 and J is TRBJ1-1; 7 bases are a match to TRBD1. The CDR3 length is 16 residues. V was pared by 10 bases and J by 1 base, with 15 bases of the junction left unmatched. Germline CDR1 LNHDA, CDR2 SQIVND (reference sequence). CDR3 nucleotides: TGTGCCACCAGGATTAAGCCGGGACAGTCGAACACTGAAGCTTTCTTT. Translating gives CATRIKPGQSNTEAFF. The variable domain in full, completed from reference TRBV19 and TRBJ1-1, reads DGGITQSPKYLFRKEGQNVTLSCEQNLNHDAMYWYRQDPGQGLRLIYYSQIVNDFQKGDIAEGYSVSREKKESFPLTVTSAQKNPTAFYLCATRIKPGQSNTEAFFGQGTRLTVV.

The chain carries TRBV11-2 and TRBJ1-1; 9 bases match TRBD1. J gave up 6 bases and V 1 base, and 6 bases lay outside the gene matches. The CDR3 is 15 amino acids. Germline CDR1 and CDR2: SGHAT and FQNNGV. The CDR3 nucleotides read TGTGCCAGCAGCTTAGGTGGGACAGGGTATCCTGAAGCTTTCTTT. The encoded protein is CASSLGGTGYPEAFF.

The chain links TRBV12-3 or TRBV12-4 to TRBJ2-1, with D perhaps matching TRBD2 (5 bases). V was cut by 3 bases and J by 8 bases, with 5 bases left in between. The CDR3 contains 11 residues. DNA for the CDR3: TGTGCCAGCAGTTTGAGGGATGAGCAGTTCTTC. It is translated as CASSLRDEQFF.

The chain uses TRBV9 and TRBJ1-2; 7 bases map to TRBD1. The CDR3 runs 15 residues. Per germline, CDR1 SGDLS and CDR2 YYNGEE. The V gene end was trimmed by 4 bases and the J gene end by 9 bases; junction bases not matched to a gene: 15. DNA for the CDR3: TGTGCCAGCAGCCCCCGACTTGACAGGGCAAACAGCTACACCTTC. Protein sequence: CASSPRLDRANSYTF. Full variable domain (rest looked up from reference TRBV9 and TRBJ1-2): DSGVTQTPKHLITATGQRVTLRCSPRSGDLSVYWYQQSLDQGLQFLIQYYNGEERAKGNILERFSAQQFPDLHSELNLSSLELGDSALYFCASSPRLDRANSYTFGSGTRLTVV.

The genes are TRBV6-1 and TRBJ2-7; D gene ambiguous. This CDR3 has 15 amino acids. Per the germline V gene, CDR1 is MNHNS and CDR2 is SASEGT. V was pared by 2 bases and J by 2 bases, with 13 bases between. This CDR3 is CASSERHGSTYEQYF. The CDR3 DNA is TGTGCCAGCAGTGAACGACACGGTTCTACCTACGAGCAGTACTTC.

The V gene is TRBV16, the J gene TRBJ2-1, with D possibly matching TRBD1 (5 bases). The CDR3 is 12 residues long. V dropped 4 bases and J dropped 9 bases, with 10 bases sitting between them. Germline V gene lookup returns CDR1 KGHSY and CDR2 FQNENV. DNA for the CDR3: TGTGCCAGCAGCCCCGCTGGGGCTGAGCAGTTCTTC. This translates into CASSPAGAEQFF.

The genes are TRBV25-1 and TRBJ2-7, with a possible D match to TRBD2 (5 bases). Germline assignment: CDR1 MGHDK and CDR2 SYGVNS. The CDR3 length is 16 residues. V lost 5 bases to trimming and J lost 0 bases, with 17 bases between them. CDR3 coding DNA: TGTGCCAGCAGTCCCGAAGGCGGGTTGAGCTCCTACGAGCAGTACTTC. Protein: CASSPEGGLSSYEQYF.

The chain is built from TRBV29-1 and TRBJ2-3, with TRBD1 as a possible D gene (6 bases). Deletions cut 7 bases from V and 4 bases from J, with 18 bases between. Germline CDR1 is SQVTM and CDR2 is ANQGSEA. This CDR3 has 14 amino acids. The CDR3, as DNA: TGCAGCGGACAGGCGGCTCAATTGTCAGATACGCAGTATTTT. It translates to CSGQAAQLSDTQYF.

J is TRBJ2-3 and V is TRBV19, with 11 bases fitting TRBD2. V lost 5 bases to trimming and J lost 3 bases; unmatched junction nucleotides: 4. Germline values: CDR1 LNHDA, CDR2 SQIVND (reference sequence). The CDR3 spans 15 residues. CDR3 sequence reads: CASSVSSGRTDTQYF. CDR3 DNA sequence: TGTGCCAGTAGTGTTTCTAGCGGGAGGACAGATACGCAGTATTTT.

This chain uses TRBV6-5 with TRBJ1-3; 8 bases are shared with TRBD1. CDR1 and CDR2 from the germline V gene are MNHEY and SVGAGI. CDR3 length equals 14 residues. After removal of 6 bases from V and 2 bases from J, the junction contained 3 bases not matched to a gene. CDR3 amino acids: CASSGTGAGNTIYF. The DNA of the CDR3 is TGTGCCAGCAGCGGGACAGGTGCTGGAAACACCATATATTTT.

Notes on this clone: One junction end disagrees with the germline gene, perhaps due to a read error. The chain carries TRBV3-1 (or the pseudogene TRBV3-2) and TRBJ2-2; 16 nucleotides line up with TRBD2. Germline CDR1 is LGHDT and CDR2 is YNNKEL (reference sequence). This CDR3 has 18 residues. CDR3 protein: CASSRGLAGGMNAGELFF. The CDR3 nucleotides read TGTGCCAGCAGCCGGGGACTAGCGGGAGGGATGAACGCCGGGGAGCTGTTTTTT.

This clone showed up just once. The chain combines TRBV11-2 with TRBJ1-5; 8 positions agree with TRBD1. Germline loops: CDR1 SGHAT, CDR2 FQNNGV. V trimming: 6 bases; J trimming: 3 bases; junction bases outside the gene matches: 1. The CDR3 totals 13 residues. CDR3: CASRGQDNQPQHF. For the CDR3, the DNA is TGTGCCAGCAGGGGACAGGACAATCAGCCCCAGCATTTT.